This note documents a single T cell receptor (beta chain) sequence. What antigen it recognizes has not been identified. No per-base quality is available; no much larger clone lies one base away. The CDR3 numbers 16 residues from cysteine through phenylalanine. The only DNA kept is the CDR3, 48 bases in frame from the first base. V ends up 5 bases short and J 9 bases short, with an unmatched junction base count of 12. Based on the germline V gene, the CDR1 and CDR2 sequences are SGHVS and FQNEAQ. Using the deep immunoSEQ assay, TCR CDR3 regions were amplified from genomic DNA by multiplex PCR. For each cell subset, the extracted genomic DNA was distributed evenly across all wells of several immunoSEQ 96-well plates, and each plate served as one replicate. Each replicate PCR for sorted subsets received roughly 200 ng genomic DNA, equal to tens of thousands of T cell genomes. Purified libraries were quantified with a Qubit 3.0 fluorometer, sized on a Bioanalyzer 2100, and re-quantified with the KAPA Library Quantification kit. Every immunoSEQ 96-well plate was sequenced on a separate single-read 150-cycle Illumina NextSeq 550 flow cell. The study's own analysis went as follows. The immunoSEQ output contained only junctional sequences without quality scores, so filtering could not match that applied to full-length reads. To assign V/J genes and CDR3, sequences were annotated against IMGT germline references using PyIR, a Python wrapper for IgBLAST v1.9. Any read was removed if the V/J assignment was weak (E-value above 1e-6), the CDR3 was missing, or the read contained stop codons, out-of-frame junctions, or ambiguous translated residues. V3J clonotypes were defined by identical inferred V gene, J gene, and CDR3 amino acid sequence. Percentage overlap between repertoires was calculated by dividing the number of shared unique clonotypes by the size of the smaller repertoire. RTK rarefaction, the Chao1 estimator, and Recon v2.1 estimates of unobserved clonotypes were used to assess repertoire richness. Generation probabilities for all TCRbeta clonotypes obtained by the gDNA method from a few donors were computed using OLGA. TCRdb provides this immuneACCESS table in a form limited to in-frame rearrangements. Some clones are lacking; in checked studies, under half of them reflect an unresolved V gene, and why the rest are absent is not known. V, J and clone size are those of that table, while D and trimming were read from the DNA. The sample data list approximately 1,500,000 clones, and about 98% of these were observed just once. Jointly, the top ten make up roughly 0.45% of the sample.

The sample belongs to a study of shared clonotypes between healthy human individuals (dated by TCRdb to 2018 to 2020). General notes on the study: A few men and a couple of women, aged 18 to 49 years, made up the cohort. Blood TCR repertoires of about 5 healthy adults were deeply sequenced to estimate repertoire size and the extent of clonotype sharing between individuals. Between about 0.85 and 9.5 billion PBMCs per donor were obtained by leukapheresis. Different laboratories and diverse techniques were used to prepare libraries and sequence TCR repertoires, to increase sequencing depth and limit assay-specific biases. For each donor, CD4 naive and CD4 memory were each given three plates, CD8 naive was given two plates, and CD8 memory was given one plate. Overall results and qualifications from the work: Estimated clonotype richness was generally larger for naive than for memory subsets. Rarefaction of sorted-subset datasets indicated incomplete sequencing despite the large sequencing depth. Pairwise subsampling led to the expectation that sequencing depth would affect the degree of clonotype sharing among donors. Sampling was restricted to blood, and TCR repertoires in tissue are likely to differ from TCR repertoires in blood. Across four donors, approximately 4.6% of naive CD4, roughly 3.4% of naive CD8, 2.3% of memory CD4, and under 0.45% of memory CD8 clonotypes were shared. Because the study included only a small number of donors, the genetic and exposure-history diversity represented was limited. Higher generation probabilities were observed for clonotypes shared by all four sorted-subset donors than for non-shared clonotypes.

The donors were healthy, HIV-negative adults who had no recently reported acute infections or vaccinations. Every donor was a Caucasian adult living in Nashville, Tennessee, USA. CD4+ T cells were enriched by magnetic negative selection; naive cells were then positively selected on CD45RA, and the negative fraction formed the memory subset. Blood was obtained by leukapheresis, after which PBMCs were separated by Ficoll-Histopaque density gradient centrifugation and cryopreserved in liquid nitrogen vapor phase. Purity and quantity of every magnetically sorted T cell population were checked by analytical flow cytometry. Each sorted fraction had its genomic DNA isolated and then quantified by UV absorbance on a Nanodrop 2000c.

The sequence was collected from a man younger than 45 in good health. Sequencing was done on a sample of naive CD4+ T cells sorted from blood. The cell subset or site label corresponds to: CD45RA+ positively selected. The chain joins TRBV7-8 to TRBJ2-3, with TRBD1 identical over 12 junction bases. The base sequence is TGTGCCAGCAGCGCGGCCGGGACAGGGGGCGCAGGGACGCAGTATTTT. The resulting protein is CASSAAGTGGAGTQYF. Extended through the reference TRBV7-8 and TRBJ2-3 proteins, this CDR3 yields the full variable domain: GAGVSQSPRYKVAKRGQDVALRCDPISGHVSLFWYQQALGQGPEFLTYFQNEAQLDKSGLPSDRFFAERPEGSVSTLKIQRTQQEDSAVYLCASSAAGTGGAGTQYFGPGTRLTVL.